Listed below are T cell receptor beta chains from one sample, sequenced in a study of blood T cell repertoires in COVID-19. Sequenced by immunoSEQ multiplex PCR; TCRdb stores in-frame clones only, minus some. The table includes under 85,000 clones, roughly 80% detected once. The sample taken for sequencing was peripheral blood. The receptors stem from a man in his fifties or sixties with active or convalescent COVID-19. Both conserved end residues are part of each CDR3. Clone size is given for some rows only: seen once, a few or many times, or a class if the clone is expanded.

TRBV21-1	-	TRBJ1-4	CASSRPPGLNEKLFF
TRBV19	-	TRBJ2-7	CASSNGIRNEQYF
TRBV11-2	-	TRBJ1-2	CASSLEAGDGYTF
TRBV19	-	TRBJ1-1	CASKTLSPGNTEAFF
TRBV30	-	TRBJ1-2	CAWRADPGQGVGRLYGYTF
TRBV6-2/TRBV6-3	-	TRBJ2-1	CASSWGQYNEQFF
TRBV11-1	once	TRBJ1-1	CASSARGSLGAFF
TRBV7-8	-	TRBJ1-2	CASSSRQGGNYGYTF
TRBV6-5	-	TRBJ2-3	CASSYGLTGGPDTQYF
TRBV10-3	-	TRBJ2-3	CAISRLTTSLGTDTQYF
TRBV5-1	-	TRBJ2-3	CASSSSSGAVTDTQYF
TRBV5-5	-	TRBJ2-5	CASSLGGLAGQETQYF
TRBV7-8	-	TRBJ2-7	CASSLSSGGPYEQYF
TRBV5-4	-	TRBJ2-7	CASSSRTGGLYEQYF
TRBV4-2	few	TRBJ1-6	CASSQNRAGYSPLHF